Detailed here is one T cell receptor beta chain. Clones were read by immunoSEQ multiplex PCR, and TCRdb kept only the in-frame ones, dropping some. The table records about 80,000 clones, around 88% of them present only once. These data are taken from a study of blood T cell repertoires in COVID-19. On the study more broadly: COVID-19 samples collected from the United States, Italy and Spain covered acute and convalescent phases.

V was clipped by 5 bases and J by 4 bases; unmatched bases: 7. The CDR3 runs to 15 residues. Germline V gives CDR1 LNHDA, CDR2 SQIVND (reference sequence). This clonotype was obtained from an elderly woman with acute or convalescent COVID-19. The sample consisted of peripheral blood. The chain carries TRBV19 and TRBJ2-1; 8 positions agree with TRBD1. In nucleotides, the CDR3 is TGTGCCAGTAGTTCCAGGGGGCCTATGTACAATGAGCAGTTCTTC. It translates to CASSSRGPMYNEQFF.